Below, 13 T cell receptor beta chains from the same sample are listed, as sequenced in a study of vaccination effects on CD4 cells after COVID-19. Subsequent to a culture period of less than twelve days, CD4+ T cells were isolated. Two doses of BNT162b2 or mRNA-1273 vaccine were administered to participants. This table comes from immunoSEQ multiplex PCR, and its TCRdb copy is limited to in-frame clones, with some not included. Of about 40,000 clones in the sample, around 71% are singletons; the top ten hold 6% to 8.5%. Antigens of these TCRs are unknown. This material consisted of CD4+ T cells from PBMCs cultured without peptide, taken after COVID-19 vaccination. These receptors originate from a human donor who received a COVID-19 vaccine.

This clone was observed a handful of times. The chain combines TRBV7-6 with TRBJ2-5, with D perhaps TRBD1 or TRBD2 (5 bases each). The germline V gene encodes CDR1 SGHVS and CDR2 FNYEAQ. The CDR3 runs to 17 residues. Trimming cost V 6 bases and J 3 bases, with 23 bases left between them. CDR3 DNA: TGTGCCAGCAGTCCCCTTTTTCCCGGGACCGCCGAAGAGACCCAGTACTTC. Its translation: CASSPLFPGTAEETQYF.

The chain links TRBV20-1 to TRBJ1-1; D is unclear. Trimming removed 4 bases at V and 1 base at J, with 4 bases between. CDR3 length: 11 amino acids. CDR1 and CDR2 (germline): DFQATT, SNEGSKA (reference sequence). The DNA for the CDR3 is TGCAGTGCTATTGGGAACACTGAAGCTTTCTTT. The encoded protein is CSAIGNTEAFF.

This rearrangement joins TRBV5-4 to TRBJ2-6; D remains unclear. The CDR3 consists of 15 residues. V dropped 0 bases and J dropped 1 base, with 5 bases sitting between them. The germline V gene has CDR1 SGHNT and CDR2 YYREEE (reference sequence). The CDR3 nucleotides read TGTGCCAGCAGCTTGGTACTTTCTGGGGCCAACGTCCTGACTTTC. Translating it yields CASSLVLSGANVLTF.

The V call is TRBV28, the J call TRBJ1-1; 7 nucleotides line up with TRBD1. CDR1 is MDHEN, CDR2 SYDVKM, per germline. The CDR3 sequence is 13 residues long. V dropped 4 bases and J dropped 5; count of bases not matched to a gene: 4. The DNA of the CDR3 is TGTGCCAGCAGTTCCGGACAGGAGACTGAAGCTTTCTTT. This codes for CASSSGQETEAFF.

The V and J genes are TRBV3-1 (or the pseudogene TRBV3-2) and TRBJ1-1, with D tentatively TRBD1 (5 bases). The CDR3 covers 13 residues. Per the germline V gene, CDR1 is LGHDT and CDR2 is YNNKEL (reference sequence). V lost 6 bases and J lost 1, with 9 bases in between. This chain's CDR3 is CASRLQENTEAFF. CDR3 in DNA: TGTGCCAGCAGGCTACAGGAGAACACTGAAGCTTTCTTT.

This clone turned up a few times. This chain joins TRBV5-1 and TRBJ2-3; D not certain. The CDR3 length is 14 residues. The germline V gene has CDR1 SGHRS and CDR2 YFSETQ. The germline V and J ends were trimmed by 1 base and 4 bases, with 10 bases remaining between them. The CDR3 reads CASSLSRSPDTQYF. CDR3 sequence (DNA): TGCGCCAGCAGCTTGTCTCGGAGCCCAGATACGCAGTATTTT.

A remark on this clone: Different DNA sequences within this sample yield the same CDR3. The J gene is TRBJ1-2, the V gene TRBV7-8, with 10 bases fitting TRBD1. With V trimmed by 5 bases and J by 6 bases, 6 bases remained unmatched. Per germline, CDR1 SGHVS and CDR2 FQNEAQ. The CDR3 runs 14 residues. Here the CDR3 reads CASSPRQGADGYTF. CDR3 bases: TGTGCCAGCAGCCCCCGACAGGGGGCGGATGGCTACACCTTC.

V is TRBV5-5 and J is TRBJ1-1; 10 positions match TRBD1. This CDR3 has 15 amino acids. Germline CDR1 reads SGHKS; CDR2 reads YYEKEE (reference sequence). V was pared by 4 bases and J by 1 base, with 4 bases of the junction left unmatched. The CDR3 DNA sequence: TGTGCCAGCAGCCCACGACAGGGGGCGAACACTGAAGCTTTCTTT. Translation gives CASSPRQGANTEAFF.

This sequence joins TRBV10-1 and TRBJ2-1, with D unresolved. V lost 3 bases and J lost 10, with 19 bases in between. Germline V gives CDR1 WNHNN, CDR2 SYGVQD (reference sequence). The CDR3 is 15 residues long. As DNA, the CDR3 is TGCGCCAGCAGTGATTATGTTTTGGGCCGGGCGGAGCAGTTCTTC. This encodes CASSDYVLGRAEQFF.

This clone was seen a single time. CDR3: CASSEPQNSATNEKLFF. The CDR3 DNA reads as TGCGCCAGCAGTGAGCCACAAAACAGCGCAACTAATGAAAAACTGTTTTTT. The rearrangement uses TRBV10-2 and TRBJ1-4; no clear D gene. The CDR3 is made up of 17 amino acids. V lost 2 bases to trimming and J lost 0 bases, with 13 bases between them. Germline V gives CDR1 WSHSY, CDR2 SAAADI.

J is TRBJ2-5 and V is TRBV18, with 9 bases fitting TRBD2. Per germline, CDR1 KGHSH and CDR2 LQKENI. V gave up 4 bases and J gave up 0 bases; unmatched junction bases: 3. The CDR3 extends over 15 amino acids. CDR3 sequence: CASSRSSGDQETQYF. CDR3 DNA: TGTGCCAGCTCACGCTCTAGCGGGGACCAAGAGACCCAGTACTTC.

V gene TRBV21-1 combines with J gene TRBJ1-4. TRBV21-1 is a listed pseudogene. This CDR3 spans 15 amino acids. DNA for the CDR3: TGTGCCAGCAGACCTAATATTGCAACTAATGAAAAACTGTTTTTT. This encodes CASRPNIATNEKLFF.

This clone was seen more than once but under ten times. The rearrangement joins TRBV3-1 (or the pseudogene TRBV3-2) to TRBJ1-6, with D possibly matching TRBD1 (5 bases). The CDR3 is 15 amino acids. Trimming left V 4 bases short and J 7 bases short, with 14 bases between. The germline CDR1 and CDR2 sequences are LGHDT and YNNKEL (reference sequence). CDR3 loop: CASSPTGTGNSPLHF. The CDR3 nucleotides read TGTGCCAGCAGCCCCACCGGGACGGGCAATTCACCCCTCCACTTT.